The 26 T cell receptor beta chains below were found in one sample sequenced in a study of PD-1 blockade in classical Hodgkin lymphoma. Each and every patient relapsed after autologous stem cell transplantation, and patients got differing brentuximab vedotin exposure. This table comes from immunoSEQ multiplex PCR, and its TCRdb copy is limited to in-frame clones, with some not included. This table has more than 20,000 clones, 80% to 90% appearing once. This specimen was peripheral blood mononuclear cells (PBMCs), taken at baseline. The receptors derive from a human donor with classical Hodgkin lymphoma.

The chain links TRBV5-1 to TRBJ1-2; weak D call: TRBD1 (6 bases). This CDR3 is 15 amino acids long. Germline V CDR1 and CDR2: SGHRS, YFSETQ. Trimming left V 1 base short and J 1 base short, with 11 bases between. The CDR3 nucleotides are TGCGCCAGCAGCTTGTCGGCAGGGGTTAACTATGGCTACACCTTC. This gives the protein CASSLSAGVNYGYTF.

The chain couples TRBV5-1 to TRBJ2-2, with D unclear. V shed 0 bases and J shed 3 bases, with 12 bases lying between them. CDR1 and CDR2 from the germline V gene are SGHRS and YFSETQ. The CDR3 sequence is 16 residues long. The CDR3 reads CASSLAGLGDTGELFF. CDR3 DNA sequence: TGCGCCAGCAGCTTGGCCGGGCTCGGTGACACCGGGGAGCTGTTTTTT.

The genes are TRBV11-2 and TRBJ2-3; D gene unclear. In germline, CDR1 is SGHAT, CDR2 FQNNGV. The CDR3 length is 11 residues. Trimming stripped 7 bases from V and 5 bases from J, with 7 bases between. Here the CDR3 DNA reads TGTGCCAGCACCGCAGGAGATACGCAGTATTTT. Translation: CASTAGDTQYF.

This chain links TRBV6-5 with TRBJ1-3; D is undetermined. Trimming took off 4 bases at V and 9 bases at J, with 7 bases between the two ends. Germline values: CDR1 MNHEY, CDR2 SVGAGI. The CDR3 extends over 11 amino acids. CDR3 amino acids: CASSSLSTIYF. In DNA form, the CDR3 reads TGTGCCAGCAGTTCCCTTAGCACCATATATTTT.

This chain links TRBV5-1 with TRBJ2-5; 8 bases agree with TRBD1. The CDR3 contains 16 residues. Trimming removed 4 bases from V and 4 bases from J; junction bases left unmatched: 12. Germline lookup yields CDR1 SGHRS and CDR2 YFSETQ. Here the CDR3 reads CASSEGQGGSLETQYF. CDR3 coding DNA: TGCGCCAGCAGCGAAGGACAGGGCGGTTCGTTAGAGACCCAGTACTTC. Full variable domain (missing parts from reference TRBV5-1 and TRBJ2-5): KAGVTQTPRYLIKTRGQQVTLSCSPISGHRSVSWYQQTPGQGLQFLFEYFSETQRNKGNFPGRFSGRQFSNSRSEMNVSTLELGDSALYLCASSEGQGGSLETQYFGPGTRLLVL.

This clone turned up a few times. This rearrangement joins TRBV5-1 to TRBJ1-1; possibly TRBD1 for D (6 bases). With 3 bases removed from V and 0 bases from J, the gap between germline ends came to 15 bases. CDR3 length: 16 amino acids. From germline, CDR1 is SGHRS and CDR2 YFSETQ. CDR3 loop: CASSWQVQGMNTEAFF. The CDR3 DNA follows: TGCGCCAGCAGCTGGCAAGTACAGGGCATGAACACTGAAGCTTTCTTT.

The gene calls are TRBV5-1 and TRBJ1-2; 9 bases are a match to TRBD1. This CDR3 has 15 amino acids. The V segment lost 3 bases and the J segment 4 bases; nucleotides outside the gene matches: 7. Per the germline V gene, CDR1 is SGHRS and CDR2 is YFSETQ. This CDR3 reads CASSSSGTGSYGYTF. Here the CDR3 DNA reads TGCGCCAGCAGCTCATCCGGGACAGGGTCCTATGGCTACACCTTC. Complete variable domain (other parts from reference TRBV5-1 and TRBJ1-2): KAGVTQTPRYLIKTRGQQVTLSCSPISGHRSVSWYQQTPGQGLQFLFEYFSETQRNKGNFPGRFSGRQFSNSRSEMNVSTLELGDSALYLCASSSSGTGSYGYTFGSGTRLTVV.

There are a few counts of this clone. This rearrangement joins TRBV5-1 to TRBJ2-5, with TRBD1 as a possible D gene (5 bases). The V end lost 4 bases, the J end lost 2 bases, and 12 bases lay between the germline ends. CDR1 is SGHRS, CDR2 YFSETQ, per germline. The CDR3 contains 14 residues. The CDR3 DNA reads TGCGCCAGCAGCACCAGTGCAGGGCAAGAGACCCAGTACTTC. This translates into CASSTSAGQETQYF.

The chain links TRBV7-9 to TRBJ1-1; weak D call: TRBD1 (6 bases). The CDR3 runs 14 residues. Germline V gene data show CDR1 as SEHNR and CDR2 as FQNEAQ (reference sequence). Trimming stripped 1 base from V and 1 base from J, with 7 bases between. The CDR3 is CASSLGGGNTEAFF. Here the CDR3 DNA reads TGTGCCAGCAGCTTAGGAGGGGGGAACACTGAAGCTTTCTTT.

The CDR3 sequence is CSVPSGSSDTQYF. The CDR3 nucleotides are TGCAGCGTTCCTAGCGGGAGCTCAGATACGCAGTATTTT. The gene calls are TRBV29-1 and TRBJ2-3, with 10 bases fitting TRBD2. With V trimmed by 5 bases and J by 4 bases, 3 bases remained unmatched. This CDR3 has 13 amino acids. Germline V gene lookup returns CDR1 SQVTM and CDR2 ANQGSEA.

This clone was observed once. V is TRBV7-8 and J is TRBJ2-1; TRBD1 aligns across 8 bases. Trimming removed 5 bases from V and 6 bases from J; junction bases left unmatched: 12. The CDR3 is 16 amino acids. The germline V gene has CDR1 SGHVS and CDR2 FQNEAQ. The CDR3 region is CASSNPDRVVGNEQFF. CDR3 nucleotides: TGTGCCAGCAGCAACCCGGACAGGGTTGTCGGCAATGAGCAGTTCTTC.

This chain uses TRBV9 with TRBJ2-3; no definite D call. This CDR3 has 14 amino acids. V was shortened by 0 bases and J by 1 base, with 6 bases between the two germline ends. Germline values: CDR1 SGDLS, CDR2 YYNGEE. DNA for the CDR3: TGTGCCAGCAGCGTAGGTTTTGGCACAGATACGCAGTATTTT. Translating it yields CASSVGFGTDTQYF.

The V gene is TRBV19, the J gene TRBJ2-2; no clear D. V lost 4 bases to trimming and J lost 7 bases, with 7 bases between them. This CDR3 region has 12 residues. Germline CDR1 is LNHDA and CDR2 is SQIVND (reference sequence). The CDR3 is CASSTGGGELFF. The CDR3 coding sequence is TGTGCCAGTAGTACCGGCGGCGGGGAGCTGTTTTTT.

V usage is TRBV6-1 and J usage is TRBJ2-7; the match to TRBD2 covers 12 bases. CDR1 MNHNS and CDR2 SASEGT come from the germline V gene. This CDR3 has 15 residues. J gave up 2 bases and V 8 bases, and 7 bases lay outside the gene matches. CDR3 nucleotide sequence: TGTGCCAGCGTTCCCCTAGCGGGGGGGCCCTACGAGCAGTACTTC. Protein sequence: CASVPLAGGPYEQYF.

The V and J genes are TRBV19 and TRBJ2-7; weak D call: TRBD1 (6 bases). The length of the CDR3 is 14 residues. V was clipped by 3 bases and J by 0 bases, with 9 bases between them. The germline gives CDR1 LNHDA, CDR2 SQIVND (reference sequence). The CDR3 coding sequence is TGTGCCAGTAGTATCCGGGACAACTCCTACGAGCAGTACTTC. Translated: CASSIRDNSYEQYF. Supplemented by reference TRBV19 and TRBJ2-7, the full variable domain reads DGGITQSPKYLFRKEGQNVTLSCEQNLNHDAMYWYRQDPGQGLRLIYYSQIVNDFQKGDIAEGYSVSREKKESFPLTVTSAQKNPTAFYLCASSIRDNSYEQYFGPGTRLTVT.

The count of this clone is one. The genes are TRBV30 and TRBJ2-2; TRBD2 matches 8 bases. V was clipped by 4 bases and J by 5 bases; unmatched bases: 6. Germline V gives CDR1 GTSNPN, CDR2 SVGIG (reference sequence). The CDR3 has 14 residues. The CDR3 bases are TGTGCCTGGACCGGGGGGGCAGGTACCGGGGAGCTGTTTTTT. It encodes CAWTGGAGTGELFF. The variable domain in full, with the rest retrieved from reference TRBV30 and TRBJ2-2, is SQTIHQWPATLVQPVGSPLSLECTVEGTSNPNLYWYRQAAGRGLQLLFYSVGIGQISSEVPQNLSASRPQDRQFILSSKKLLLSDSGFYLCAWTGGAGTGELFFGEGSRLTVL.

This chain links TRBV7-9 with TRBJ1-2; D might be TRBD1 (6 bases). Germline V gene data show CDR1 as SEHNR and CDR2 as FQNEAQ (reference sequence). Trimming pared 4 bases from V and 4 bases from J, leaving 16 bases between. The CDR3 is 15 amino acids. CDR3 protein: CASSSATGSFYGYTF. The CDR3 bases are TGTGCCAGCAGCTCGGCGACAGGCTCCTTCTATGGCTACACCTTC.

The V call is TRBV5-1, the J call TRBJ2-1, with 8 positions matching TRBD2. Germline loops: CDR1 SGHRS, CDR2 YFSETQ. There are 15 residues in the CDR3. The V gene end was trimmed by 1 base and the J gene end by 5 bases; junction bases not matched to a gene: 5. The chain's CDR3 is CASSLRTAGDNEQFF. The CDR3 coding sequence is TGCGCCAGCAGCTTGCGGACAGCGGGGGACAATGAGCAGTTCTTC.

The chain uses TRBV11-2 and TRBJ1-3, with D unclear. In germline, CDR1 is SGHAT, CDR2 FQNNGV. The CDR3 is 16 residues long. V lost 0 bases and J lost 3, with 12 bases in between. The CDR3 region has the DNA TGTGCCAGCAGCTTAGACCGGCTCGTCCGTGGAAACACCATATATTTT. Amino acids: CASSLDRLVRGNTIYF.

The rearrangement links TRBV2 to TRBJ1-1, with D unclear. The CDR3 loop spans 10 amino acids. The ends were cut back, 7 bases at V and 5 bases at J, with 5 bases in the middle. Per the germline V gene, CDR1 is SNHLY and CDR2 is FYNNEI. Here the CDR3 reads CASKITEAFF. In nucleotides, the CDR3 is TGTGCCAGCAAAATAACTGAAGCTTTCTTT. Full variable domain (remainder filled in from reference TRBV2 and TRBJ1-1): EPEVTQTPSHQVTQMGQEVILRCVPISNHLYFYWYRQILGQKVEFLVSFYNNEISEKSEIFDDQFSVERPDGSNFTLKIRSTKLEDSAMYFCASKITEAFFGQGTRLTVV.

The chain has TRBV9 and TRBJ1-2; no clear D gene. The CDR3 runs to 12 residues. The germline V gene has CDR1 SGDLS and CDR2 YYNGEE. Trimming took 3 bases from V and 8 from J, leaving 11 bases between them. As DNA, the CDR3 is TGTGCCAGCAGCGCCGACGCCGGGGGCTACACCTTC. It encodes CASSADAGGYTF.

This chain connects TRBV7-9 to TRBJ2-7; D possibly uses TRBD1 or TRBD2 (6 bases each). Trimming shortened V by 11 bases and J by 6 bases, and 14 bases separated the two germline ends. Germline V lookup: CDR1 SEHNR, CDR2 FQNEAQ (reference sequence). This CDR3 spans 11 amino acids. As DNA, the CDR3 is TGTGCCGGGGGGCAGGGAGGCGAGCAGTACTTC. Translation: CAGGQGGEQYF.

This clone is a singleton in its sample. The rearrangement links TRBV6-5 to TRBJ2-7; no reliable D call. The CDR3 contains 14 residues. CDR1 is MNHEY, CDR2 SVGAGI, per germline. The germline V and J ends were trimmed by 2 bases and 4 bases, with 12 bases remaining between them. The CDR3 DNA follows: TGTGCCAGCAGTTACACCTACACCGCGTACGAGCAGTACTTC. Protein product: CASSYTYTAYEQYF.

The DNA for the CDR3 is TGTGCCAGCAGCTTACTCGGTTACCCCGTTTATGGCTACACCTTC. Residues: CASSLLGYPVYGYTF. J is TRBJ1-2 and V is TRBV13; D not resolved. From germline, CDR1 is PRHDT and CDR2 FYEKMQ (reference sequence). The length of the CDR3 is 15 residues. Deletions cut 2 bases from V and 5 bases from J, with 15 bases between.

The V gene is TRBV19, the J gene TRBJ2-7; 9 bases align to TRBD1. The CDR3 totals 14 residues. CDR1 and CDR2 (germline): LNHDA, SQIVND (reference sequence). Trimming cost V 5 bases and J 1 base; bases outside gene matches: 3. CDR3 region: CASSEGTGSYEQYF. CDR3 DNA: TGTGCCAGTAGTGAGGGGACAGGGTCCTACGAGCAGTACTTC.

V usage is TRBV18 and J usage is TRBJ2-1; 11 nucleotides match TRBD2. CDR1 is KGHSH and CDR2 is LQKENI in the germline V gene. The V segment lost 3 bases and the J segment 6 bases; nucleotides outside the gene matches: 7. This CDR3 contains 16 residues. This CDR3 reads CASSPWLAGGTNEQFF. The CDR3 DNA sequence: TGTGCCAGCTCACCTTGGTTAGCGGGGGGGACCAATGAGCAGTTCTTC.